What follows are 7 T cell receptor beta chains derived from one specimen sequenced in a study of T cell responses to AZD1222 COVID-19 vaccine. Profiled with immunoSEQ multiplex PCR; TCRdb holds only in-frame clones, not every one. The repertoire holds 80,000 to 90,000 clones, with under 95% as singletons. Sequenced material: peripheral blood, taken on day 0 of MenACWY control vaccination. The receptors were sampled from an adult in good health.

The V and J genes are TRBV15 and TRBJ2-7; a possible D gene is TRBD2 (7 bases). The CDR3 spans 17 residues. Trimming stripped 4 bases from V and 4 bases from J, with 23 bases between. The germline V gene has CDR1 LNHNV and CDR2 YYDKDF (reference sequence). The CDR3 protein is CATSTPGRGGKGYEQYF. DNA for the CDR3: TGTGCCACCAGCACCCCCGGAAGGGGGGGCAAAGGGTACGAGCAGTACTTC.

This chain uses TRBV18 with TRBJ2-5, with 10 bases aligning to TRBD2. Trimming removed 6 bases from V and 2 bases from J; junction bases left unmatched: 3. The germline V gene has CDR1 KGHSH and CDR2 LQKENI. The CDR3 has 14 residues. The CDR3 region has the DNA TGTGCCAGCTCCGCGACTAGCGGGCAAGAGACCCAGTACTTC. Its translation is CASSATSGQETQYF.

The rearrangement links TRBV7-9 to TRBJ1-1; no reliable D call. The CDR3 spans 12 residues. From germline, CDR1 is SEHNR and CDR2 FQNEAQ (reference sequence). V lost 3 bases to trimming and J lost 3 bases, with 5 bases between them. The CDR3 DNA reads TGTGCCAGCAGCTTGACGGACACTGAAGCTTTCTTT. Encoded protein: CASSLTDTEAFF.

V and J are TRBV7-6 and TRBJ2-3; 9 bases map to TRBD2. Germline CDR1 SGHVS, CDR2 FNYEAQ. The CDR3 has 17 amino acids. V trimming: 5 bases; J trimming: 1 base; junction bases outside the gene matches: 10. The CDR3 sequence is CASSLWSGGLGTDTQYF. The CDR3 coding sequence is TGTGCCAGCAGCCTCTGGAGCGGGGGGTTAGGCACAGATACGCAGTATTTT.

This rearrangement joins TRBV19 to TRBJ2-2; D is perhaps TRBD1 or TRBD2 (6 bases each). The CDR3 contains 16 residues. V lost 7 bases and J lost 5, with 20 bases in between. Germline assignment: CDR1 LNHDA and CDR2 SQIVND (reference sequence). The CDR3: CASMGGTGRMTGELFF. The CDR3 bases are TGTGCCAGTATGGGGGGAACAGGGCGAATGACCGGGGAGCTGTTTTTT.

This chain links TRBV7-6 with TRBJ2-7, with D possibly being TRBD2 (5 bases). CDR3 length: 15 residues. Germline CDR1 and CDR2: SGHVS and FNYEAQ. The ends were cut back, 5 bases at V and 1 base at J, with 15 bases in the middle. CDR3 in amino acids: CASSPSGKPSYEQYF. CDR3 DNA: TGTGCCAGCAGCCCCTCCGGGAAACCATCCTACGAGCAGTACTTC.

The J gene is TRBJ1-2, the V gene TRBV19; TRBD1 matches 9 bases. Germline V gives CDR1 LNHDA, CDR2 SQIVND (reference sequence). The length of the CDR3 is 13 residues. V shed 7 bases and J 4 bases; nucleotides not matched to a gene: 4. CDR3 in amino acids: CASTPTGGYGYTF. CDR3 nucleotides: TGTGCCAGTACCCCGACAGGGGGCTATGGCTACACCTTC. The full variable domain, completed using reference TRBV19 and TRBJ1-2, is DGGITQSPKYLFRKEGQNVTLSCEQNLNHDAMYWYRQDPGQGLRLIYYSQIVNDFQKGDIAEGYSVSREKKESFPLTVTSAQKNPTAFYLCASTPTGGYGYTFGSGTRLTVV.